The 20 T cell receptor beta chains given below trace back to one sample, sequenced in a study of tumor-infiltrating lymphocytes in primary liver carcinoma. Co-extraction yielded RNA and DNA from 20-30 mg of unsorted bulk tissue. Using a constant-region primer together with ProtoScript II reverse transcriptase, TCR beta cDNA was made from about 500 ng of total RNA. Generation of the TCR beta libraries relied on three nested multiplex PCR rounds using slightly modified ARM-PCR. Running around 10 cycles apiece, the first two PCR rounds relied on TRBV1-TRBV30 forward primers together with a C-beta reverse primer. One entry per CDR3 protein results from TCRdb running MiXCR on the multiplex PCR reads. The profile shows approximately 73,000 distinct CDR3 sequences, about 70% of them singletons. The specimen was liver tumor tissue from sampling region 4. Subset defined: tumor region T4, right-lateral pole. These receptors were taken from a woman aged 55-69 years with primary liver carcinoma and hepatitis B virus infection.

Points on this clonotype: No conserved phenylalanine or tryptophan is present at the end of the CDR3, so a read error is the likely explanation. The chain uses TRBV11-2 and TRBJ2-3; no definite D call. V lost 6 bases and J lost 3, with 16 bases in between. Germline-derived CDR1 and CDR2 are SGHAT and FQNNGV. The CDR3 is 15 residues long. The CDR3 DNA reads as TGTGCCAGCAGGCTGACGGCGTCTAGAACAGATACGCAGTATTCT. Translation gives CASRLTASRTDTQYS.

This sequence joins TRBV6-1 and TRBJ1-5; D possibly corresponds to TRBD1 (5 bases). The CDR3 totals 16 residues. Germline CDR1 and CDR2: MNHNS and SASEGT. Trimming took 6 bases from V and 1 from J, leaving 16 bases between them. CDR3 loop: CASSECPGVSNQPQHF. The CDR3 DNA follows: TGTGCCAGCAGCGAATGTCCGGGGGTAAGCAATCAGCCCCAGCATTTT.

In this sample, this clonotype turned up many times. The rearrangement joins TRBV12-3 or TRBV12-4 to TRBJ1-1, with D tentatively TRBD1 (5 bases). Trimming pared 2 bases from V and 1 base from J, leaving 17 bases between. This CDR3 has 17 amino acids. The CDR3, as DNA: TGTGCCAGCAGTTTAAGGGGAGGGGCCATTGGGAACACTGAAGCTTTCTTT. Its protein is CASSLRGGAIGNTEAFF.

To note about this clonotype: A read error may account for a junction end that differs from germline. The chain links TRBV6-1 to TRBJ2-3; D is possibly TRBD2 (6 bases). The germline V gene has CDR1 MNHNS and CDR2 SASEGT. This CDR3 has 15 residues. As DNA, the CDR3 is TGTGCTAGCAGAGCCCAGCGGGCTAGCACAGATACGCAGTATTTT. Encoded protein: CASRAQRASTDTQYF.

As to this clonotype: At one boundary the junction diverges from the germline segment, which might be a read error. This sequence joins TRBV29-1 and TRBJ2-3; perhaps TRBD1 as D (5 bases). This CDR3 comprises 13 residues. Germline CDR1 reads SQVTM; CDR2 reads ANQGSEA. The CDR3: CSVGRMDTDTQYF. The CDR3 coding sequence is TGCAGCGTTGGGCGGATGGACACAGACACGCAGTATTTT.

This clonotype was found many times. The genes are TRBV28 and TRBJ2-1; 9 bases fit TRBD1. In germline, CDR1 is MDHEN, CDR2 SYDVKM. The CDR3 contains 15 residues. V lost 5 bases, J lost 8 bases, and 10 bases stayed unmatched. The CDR3 DNA is TGTGCCAGCAGTCGCAACAGGGGGCGGTACTATGAGCAGTTCTTC. Protein: CASSRNRGRYYEQFF.

As regards this clonotype: The junction does not match germline at one end; this may be a read error. The chain is built from TRBV28 and TRBJ1-5, with D possibly matching TRBD1 (6 bases). This CDR3 spans 14 amino acids. The germline V gene has CDR1 MDHEN and CDR2 SYDVKM. As DNA, the CDR3 is TGTGCCAGCAGCCTCGGGGGGCGAGGTCAGTCCCAGCACTTT. The encoded protein is CASSLGGRGQSQHF.

In this sample, this clonotype turned up once. It is likely a read error, because the conserved phenylalanine at the end of the CDR3 is missing. The chain is built from TRBV12-3 or TRBV12-4 and TRBJ1-2; 7 positions match TRBD1. Unmatched junction bases numbered 15, after V lost 3 bases and J lost 5 bases. The CDR3 sequence is 17 residues long. The CDR3 sequence: CASSFRVGRGLRYGYTS. The CDR3 DNA reads TGTGCCAGCAGTTTCCGGGTAGGGAGGGGGCTTCGGTATGGCTACACCTCC.

A remark on this clonotype: Since a much larger clone is just one base distant, this may be a read error. V usage is TRBV29-1 and J usage is TRBJ2-1, with D perhaps given as TRBD1 or TRBD2 (7 bases each). The CDR3 length is 14 residues. Trimming pared 8 bases from V and 7 bases from J, leaving 21 bases between. CDR1 and CDR2 from the germline V gene are SQVTM and ANQGSEA. The CDR3 sequence: CSTTRGRGGNEQFF. The CDR3 nucleotides read TGCAGCACCACCAGGGGCAGGGGGGGGAATGAGCAGTTCTTC.

On this clonotype: This may be a read error: a much more frequent sequence differs by one nucleotide. The chain is built from TRBV5-8 and TRBJ2-1, with 9 nucleotides matching TRBD2. This CDR3 contains 19 residues. The germline CDR1 and CDR2 sequences are SGHTS and YDEGEE. The CDR3 DNA is TGTGCCAGCAGCTTGGGCGCTCGGCTAGCGGGGATGGCGCACAATGAGCGGTTCTTC. This gives the protein CASSLGARLAGMAHNERFF.

This clonotype was seen ten or more times. The V gene is TRBV28, the J gene TRBJ1-1; no clear D gene. With 3 bases removed from V and 1 base from J, the gap between germline ends came to 9 bases. The CDR3 spans 14 residues. Per the germline V gene, CDR1 is MDHEN and CDR2 is SYDVKM. The CDR3 DNA reads TGTGCCAGCAGTTTTCTTCAGCGGAACACTGAAGCTTTCTTT. Its protein is CASSFLQRNTEAFF.

A few counts support this clonotype. Given a much more abundant clone one base away, this may be a read error. The final CDR3 position lacks the conserved phenylalanine or tryptophan, pointing to a likely read error. The rearrangement uses TRBV5-6 and TRBJ2-1; the D gene is possibly TRBD2 (6 bases). V was trimmed by 0 bases and J by 2 bases, leaving 9 bases between them. Germline CDR1 and CDR2: SGHDT and YYEEEE. The CDR3 is made up of 15 amino acids. The DNA for the CDR3 is TGTGCCAGCAGCTTGGCCGGGAGACCCTACAATGAGCAGTTCCTC. Encoded protein: CASSLAGRPYNEQFL.

There are many counts of this clonotype. The chain joins TRBV6-6 to TRBJ2-7; no firm D call. Trimming cost V 0 bases and J 2 bases, with 8 bases left between them. Per germline, CDR1 MNHNY and CDR2 SVGAGI (reference sequence). The CDR3 has 14 residues. The CDR3 protein is CASSYSQGTYEQYF. The CDR3 DNA sequence: TGTGCCAGCAGTTACTCGCAAGGGACCTACGAGCAGTACTTC.

For this clonotype: The junction departs from germline at one end; a sequencing error may be responsible. The chain couples TRBV28 to TRBJ2-1; TRBD2 agrees at 7 bases. Germline V gene data show CDR1 as MDHEN and CDR2 as SYDVKM. This CDR3 spans 15 amino acids. CDR3 in DNA: TGTGCCAGCAGTCCATCAGACGGGAGGTTATATGAGCAATTCTTC. Translated: CASSPSDGRLYEQFF.

This clonotype was picked up many times. This chain links TRBV28 with TRBJ2-7, with TRBD2 as a possible D gene (6 bases). Trimming pared 6 bases from V and 6 bases from J, leaving 18 bases between. The CDR3 is 14 residues long. The germline V gene has CDR1 MDHEN and CDR2 SYDVKM. The CDR3 DNA reads TGTGCCAGCAGGGAACTGGCTAGCGTCGGCGAGCAGTACTTC. It is translated as CASRELASVGEQYF.

Concerning this clonotype: At one of its ends the junction is not consistent with the germline gene, which may arise from a read error. The rearrangement uses TRBV5-5 and TRBJ2-2; D is possibly TRBD2 (5 bases). Germline V gene sequence: CDR1 SGHKS, CDR2 YYEKEE (reference sequence). CDR3 length: 14 residues. CDR3 sequence reads: CARRRSGMAGELFF. The CDR3 DNA reads TGTGCCAGGAGGAGGTCAGGAATGGCCGGGGAGTTGTTTTTT.

As to this clonotype: Being one base from a much bigger clone, this may be a read error. The CDR3, as DNA: TGTGCCAGCAGTTTAGGGGGGGCCTTTAGGTATGGCTGCACCTTC. This encodes CASSLGGAFRYGCTF. The rearrangement links TRBV28 to TRBJ1-2, with D perhaps TRBD1 (6 bases). CDR3 length: 15 amino acids. Germline V gene sequence: CDR1 MDHEN, CDR2 SYDVKM.

A note on this clonotype: The junction differs from germline at one of its ends, possibly a read error. This rearrangement joins TRBV5-1 to TRBJ2-3; a possible D gene is TRBD1 (6 bases). Per germline, CDR1 SGHRS and CDR2 YFSETQ. This CDR3 has 15 amino acids. The CDR3 DNA follows: TGCGCCAGCAGCTTGGTGGTTGGTAGGACAGATACGCAGTATTTC. Its protein product is CASSLVVGRTDTQYF.

As for this clonotype: At one end the junction does not follow the germline gene, possibly because of a read error. The chain carries TRBV11-2 and TRBJ2-1; D remains unclear. This CDR3 is built from 16 residues. CDR1 is SGHAT and CDR2 is FQNNGV in the germline V gene. The DNA of the CDR3 is TGTGCCAGCAACTTAGGGCGGATGAGCTCCTACAATGAGCTGTTCTTC. It is translated as CASNLGRMSSYNELFF.

A word on this clonotype: An end of the junction differs from the germline gene, which may be a read error. The CDR3 region has the DNA TGTGCCAGCAGTTTCGGGCAGGGAGGGGCGGCTAGCAATCAGTCCCAGCATTTT. Translated: CASSFGQGGAASNQSQHF. The rearrangement joins TRBV12-3 or TRBV12-4 to TRBJ1-5; perhaps TRBD1 as D (5 bases). This CDR3 is 18 amino acids long.